The 16 T cell receptor beta chains reported below all come from one sample, sequenced in a study of blood T cell repertoires in COVID-19 (dated by TCRdb to about 2020). Receptors were amplified or captured by the immunoSEQ multiplex PCR assay. Entries here come from immuneACCESS through TCRdb and include only in-frame sequences with V and J called. Some clones fail to appear in such tables; in the studies checked, an unresolved V gene covers under half of the shortfall, and the cause of the remainder is unknown. Here the sample has about 270,000 clones; approximately 90% occur a single time. The ten largest clones capture around 2% of the sample. The sample consisted of PBMCs or T cells enriched from blood (not recorded which). These TCRs come from a woman aged 55-69 years in a cohort exposed to, infected with or recovered from COVID-19 (not recorded which).

V is TRBV20-1 and J is TRBJ2-5; D uncertain. This CDR3 spans 11 amino acids. Germline lookup yields CDR1 DFQATT and CDR2 SNEGSKA (reference sequence). V was pared by 2 bases and J by 4 bases, with 5 bases between. The CDR3 protein is CSARPVETQYF. The CDR3 DNA reads TGCAGTGCTAGACCTGTAGAGACCCAGTACTTC.

As concerns this clone: This specimen includes other DNA sequences encoding the same CDR3. The genes are TRBV11-2 and TRBJ2-7; tentatively, D is TRBD2 (6 bases). Trimming stripped 5 bases from V and 0 bases from J, with 20 bases between. This CDR3 has 17 residues. CDR1 and CDR2 (germline): SGHAT, FQNNGV. CDR3 DNA sequence: TGTGCCAGCAGCCCGGCGGGGCAGGGACCTAGCTCCTACGAGCAGTACTTC. Its translation is CASSPAGQGPSSYEQYF.

The chain combines TRBV10-3 with TRBJ1-4; the match to TRBD1 covers 7 bases. This CDR3 is built from 14 residues. CDR1 ENHRY and CDR2 SYGVKD come from the germline V gene. Trimming cost V 0 bases and J 6 bases; bases outside gene matches: 1. The CDR3 protein is CAISESDRDEKLFF. CDR3 bases: TGTGCCATCAGTGAGTCTGACAGGGATGAAAAACTGTTTTTT.

The chain is built from TRBV13 and TRBJ2-5, with TRBD2 matching over 16 bases. V gave up 2 bases and J gave up 5 bases; unmatched junction bases: 8. The germline V gene encodes CDR1 PRHDT and CDR2 FYEKMQ (reference sequence). This CDR3 has 18 amino acids. The CDR3 nucleotides read TGTGCCAGCAGCTTACGGGGACTAGCGGGAGGGCCCGTGGAGACCCAGTACTTC. Its protein is CASSLRGLAGGPVETQYF.

V gene TRBV2 combines with J gene TRBJ1-1; possible D gene TRBD1, 6 bases. V lost 8 bases and J 7 bases, leaving 8 bases between the germline ends. Germline V gives CDR1 SNHLY, CDR2 FYNNEI. The CDR3 runs to 10 residues. In DNA, the CDR3 is TGTGCCAGCGCGACAGGTGAAGCTTTCTTT. Protein sequence: CASATGEAFF.

The chain is built from TRBV30 and TRBJ2-7; 9 nucleotides line up with TRBD1. The length of the CDR3 is 16 residues. Germline CDR1 reads GTSNPN; CDR2 reads SVGIG (reference sequence). Losses at the gene ends were 2 bases for V and 4 bases for J; bases not matched to a gene: 12. The CDR3 region is CAWSSFRDRALYEQYF. In DNA form, the CDR3 reads TGTGCCTGGAGTTCTTTCCGGGACAGGGCCCTTTACGAGCAGTACTTC.

The count of this clone is one. This chain joins TRBV24-1 and TRBJ2-1; a weak D match, TRBD2 (6 bases). Trimming removed 1 base at V and 9 bases at J, with 12 bases between. Germline CDR1 and CDR2: KGHDR and SFDVKD. The CDR3 has 14 residues. The CDR3 region has the DNA TGTGCCACCAGTGATTTAGGCCTAGCGAGTGAGCAGTTCTTC. This translates into CATSDLGLASEQFF.

The chain uses TRBV19 and TRBJ2-7; 7 nucleotides match TRBD2. The germline CDR1 and CDR2 sequences are LNHDA and SQIVND (reference sequence). The CDR3 extends over 14 amino acids. Trimming at V came to 4 bases and at J to 3 bases, leaving 6 bases not matched to a gene. The CDR3 sequence is CASSTGGTNYEQYF. The CDR3 nucleotides are TGTGCCAGTAGTACCGGTGGGACTAACTACGAGCAGTACTTC. The whole variable domain, filled in from reference TRBV19 and TRBJ2-7, reads DGGITQSPKYLFRKEGQNVTLSCEQNLNHDAMYWYRQDPGQGLRLIYYSQIVNDFQKGDIAEGYSVSREKKESFPLTVTSAQKNPTAFYLCASSTGGTNYEQYFGPGTRLTVT.

This chain links TRBV7-9 with TRBJ1-1, with D unclear. V gave up 5 bases and J gave up 8 bases, with 12 bases separating them. Germline CDR1 and CDR2: SEHNR and FQNEAQ (reference sequence). The CDR3 is made up of 12 amino acids. The DNA of the CDR3 is TGTGCCAGCAGCCTCCCTTTCGGGGAAGCTTTCTTT. This encodes CASSLPFGEAFF.

V gene TRBV9 combines with J gene TRBJ2-1, with 15 bases identical to TRBD2. With V trimmed by 4 bases and J by 6 bases, 5 bases remained unmatched. The CDR3 has 16 residues. Germline V CDR1 and CDR2: SGDLS, YYNGEE. CDR3 sequence reads: CASSMGLAGGVNEQFF. CDR3 sequence (DNA): TGTGCCAGCAGCATGGGACTAGCGGGAGGAGTCAATGAGCAGTTCTTC.

The chain uses TRBV4-2 and TRBJ2-1, with 8 nucleotides matching TRBD2. CDR1 and CDR2 (germline): LGHNA, YNFKEQ. Unmatched junction bases numbered 1, after V lost 0 bases and J lost 0 bases. The CDR3 is 16 amino acids. CDR3 coding DNA: TGTGCCAGCAGCCAAGATCTAGCGGGCTCCTACAATGAGCAGTTCTTC. This sequence encodes CASSQDLAGSYNEQFF.

The chain carries TRBV5-1 and TRBJ2-2, with 11 bases lining up with TRBD2. The CDR3 consists of 17 residues. Germline V lookup: CDR1 SGHRS, CDR2 YFSETQ. Germline trimming cut 1 base from V and 5 bases from J; bases unmatched to any gene: 7. The CDR3 region has the DNA TGCGCCAGCAGCTTGTACCTAGCGGGAGGAAAGACCGGGGAGCTGTTTTTT. Translation: CASSLYLAGGKTGELFF.

This clone was detected a few times. This CDR3 is CASSPIGLREQYF. CDR3 DNA sequence: TGTGCCAGCAGTCCCATTGGGCTCCGCGAGCAGTACTTC. The rearrangement uses TRBV6-5 and TRBJ2-7; D unclear. Germline lookup yields CDR1 MNHEY and CDR2 SVGAGI. Trimming shortened V by 5 bases and J by 6 bases, and 14 bases separated the two germline ends. This CDR3 contains 13 residues.

This clone has just one count. The V call is TRBV7-6, the J call TRBJ2-1, with 11 bases matching TRBD2. This CDR3 is built from 16 residues. In germline, CDR1 is SGHVS, CDR2 FNYEAQ. V gave up 5 bases and J gave up 6 bases; unmatched junction bases: 9. The CDR3 coding sequence is TGTGCCAGCAGCCCTGTAGCGGGAGGGCCCGGCAATGAGCAGTTCTTC. This translates into CASSPVAGGPGNEQFF.

The chain joins TRBV6-5 to TRBJ1-1, with 7 positions matching TRBD1. Germline CDR1 MNHEY, CDR2 SVGAGI. The CDR3 has 13 residues. The junction had 6 bases not matched to a gene; V was cut back by 4 bases and J by 7 bases. CDR3 nucleotides: TGTGCCAGCAGTTTAGACAGGGCCCGTGAAGCTTTCTTT. Protein sequence: CASSLDRAREAFF.

The gene calls are TRBV3-1 (or the pseudogene TRBV3-2) and TRBJ1-2; the D is unclear. This CDR3 contains 13 residues. Trimming took off 4 bases at V and 1 base at J, with 7 bases between the two ends. Germline lookup yields CDR1 LGHDT and CDR2 YNNKEL (reference sequence). Written as DNA, the CDR3 is TGTGCCAGCAGCCCAGGTTTTAACTATGGCTACACCTTC. Its translation: CASSPGFNYGYTF.